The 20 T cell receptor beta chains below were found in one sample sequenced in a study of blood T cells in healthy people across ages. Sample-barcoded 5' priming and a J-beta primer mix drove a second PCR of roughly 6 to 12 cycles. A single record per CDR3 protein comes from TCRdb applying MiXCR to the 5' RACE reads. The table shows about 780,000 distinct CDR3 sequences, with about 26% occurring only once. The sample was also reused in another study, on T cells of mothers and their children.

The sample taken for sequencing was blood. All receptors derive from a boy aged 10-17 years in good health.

CDR3 amino acids: CSARSTAESYEQYF. CDR3 nucleotides: TGCAGTGCTAGATCGACTGCGGAGTCCTACGAGCAGTACTTC. V usage is TRBV20-1 and J usage is TRBJ2-7; D gene unclear. The V end lost 2 bases, the J end lost 1 base, and 12 bases lay between the germline ends. This CDR3 region has 14 residues. Germline V gene sequence: CDR1 DFQATT, CDR2 SNEGSKA (reference sequence).

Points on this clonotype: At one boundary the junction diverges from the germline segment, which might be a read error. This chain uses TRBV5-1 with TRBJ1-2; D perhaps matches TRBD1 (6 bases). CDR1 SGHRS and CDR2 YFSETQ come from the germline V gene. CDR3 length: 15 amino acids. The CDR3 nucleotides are TGCGCCAGCAGCCCCGGACAGAGCCTTAACTATGACTACACCTTC. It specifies CASSPGQSLNYDYTF.

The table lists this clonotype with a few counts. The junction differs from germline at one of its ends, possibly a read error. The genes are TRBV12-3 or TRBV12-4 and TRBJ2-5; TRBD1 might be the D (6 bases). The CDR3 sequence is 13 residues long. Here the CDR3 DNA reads TGTGCCGGCAGTTTACAGGGACGAGAGACCCAGTACTTC. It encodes CAGSLQGRETQYF.

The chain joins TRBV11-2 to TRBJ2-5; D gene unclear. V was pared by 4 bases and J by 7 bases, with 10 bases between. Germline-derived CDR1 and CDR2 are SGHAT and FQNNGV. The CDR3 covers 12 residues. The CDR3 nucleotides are TGTGCCAGCAGCTCTAGAGGTGGGACCCAGTACTTC. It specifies CASSSRGGTQYF.

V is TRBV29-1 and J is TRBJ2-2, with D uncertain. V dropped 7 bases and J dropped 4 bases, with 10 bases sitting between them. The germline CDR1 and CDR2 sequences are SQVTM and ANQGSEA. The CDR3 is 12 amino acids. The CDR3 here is CSAGWLTGELFF. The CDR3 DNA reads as TGCAGCGCCGGGTGGCTCACCGGGGAGCTGTTTTTT.

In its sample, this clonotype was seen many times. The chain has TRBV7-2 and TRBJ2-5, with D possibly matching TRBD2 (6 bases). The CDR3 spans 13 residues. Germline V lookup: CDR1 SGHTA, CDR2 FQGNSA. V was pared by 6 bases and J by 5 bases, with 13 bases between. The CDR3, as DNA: TGTGCCAGCAGTCTTGTACGGGGGGAGACCCAGTACTTC. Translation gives CASSLVRGETQYF.

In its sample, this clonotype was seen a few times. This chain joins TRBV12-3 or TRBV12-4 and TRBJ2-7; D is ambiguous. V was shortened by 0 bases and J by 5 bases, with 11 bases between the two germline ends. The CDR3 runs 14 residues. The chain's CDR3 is CASSLAGLSDEQYF. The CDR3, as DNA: TGTGCCAGCAGTTTAGCAGGGTTGTCCGACGAGCAGTACTTC.

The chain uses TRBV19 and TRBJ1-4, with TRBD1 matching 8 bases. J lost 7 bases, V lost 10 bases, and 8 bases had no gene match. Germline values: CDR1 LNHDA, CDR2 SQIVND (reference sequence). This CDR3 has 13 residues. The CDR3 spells CATSSGGTEKLFF. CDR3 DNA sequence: TGTGCCACGTCATCAGGGGGCACTGAAAAACTGTTTTTT.

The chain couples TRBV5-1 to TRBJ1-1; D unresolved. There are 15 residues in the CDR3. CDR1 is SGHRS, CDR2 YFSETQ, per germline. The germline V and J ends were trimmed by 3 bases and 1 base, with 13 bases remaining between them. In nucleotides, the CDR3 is TGCGCCAGCAGCTCGGACTATCTGGGGAACACTGAAGCTTTCTTT. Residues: CASSSDYLGNTEAFF. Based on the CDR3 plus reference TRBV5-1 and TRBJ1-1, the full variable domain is KAGVTQTPRYLIKTRGQQVTLSCSPISGHRSVSWYQQTPGQGLQFLFEYFSETQRNKGNFPGRFSGRQFSNSRSEMNVSTLELGDSALYLCASSSDYLGNTEAFFGQGTRLTVV.

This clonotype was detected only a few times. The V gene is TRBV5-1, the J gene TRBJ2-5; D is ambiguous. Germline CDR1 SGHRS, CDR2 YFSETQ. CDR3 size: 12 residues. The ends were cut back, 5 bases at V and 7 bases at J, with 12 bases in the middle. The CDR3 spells CASRQDDGTQYF. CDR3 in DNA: TGCGCCAGCAGGCAGGACGACGGGACCCAGTACTTC.

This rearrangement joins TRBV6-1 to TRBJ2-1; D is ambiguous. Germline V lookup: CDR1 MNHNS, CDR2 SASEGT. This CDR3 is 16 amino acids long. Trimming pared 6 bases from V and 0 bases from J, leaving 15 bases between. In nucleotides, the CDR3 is TGTGCCAGCAGCTCCCTCCGGGCGAGCTCCTACAATGAGCAGTTCTTC. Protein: CASSSLRASSYNEQFF.

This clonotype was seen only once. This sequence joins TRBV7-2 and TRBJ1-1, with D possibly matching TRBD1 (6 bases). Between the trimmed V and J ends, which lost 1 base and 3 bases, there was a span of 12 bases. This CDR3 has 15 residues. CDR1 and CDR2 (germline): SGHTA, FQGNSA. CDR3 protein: CASSLDYRVYTEAFF. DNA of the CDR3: TGTGCCAGCAGCTTAGACTACAGGGTTTACACTGAAGCTTTCTTT.

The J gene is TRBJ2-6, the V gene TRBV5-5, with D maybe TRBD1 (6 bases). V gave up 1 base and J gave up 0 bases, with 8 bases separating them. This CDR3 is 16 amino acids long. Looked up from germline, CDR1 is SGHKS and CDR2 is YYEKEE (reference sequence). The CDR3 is CASSLYRASGANVLTF. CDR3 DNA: TGTGCCAGCAGCTTGTACAGGGCCTCTGGGGCCAACGTCCTGACTTTC.

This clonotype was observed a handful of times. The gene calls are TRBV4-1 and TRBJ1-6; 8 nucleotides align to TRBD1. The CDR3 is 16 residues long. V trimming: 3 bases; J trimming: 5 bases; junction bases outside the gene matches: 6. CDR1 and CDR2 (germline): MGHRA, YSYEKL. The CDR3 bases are TGCGCCAGCAGCCATCCCCAGGGGGCGAATAATTCACCCCTCCACTTT. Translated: CASSHPQGANNSPLHF.

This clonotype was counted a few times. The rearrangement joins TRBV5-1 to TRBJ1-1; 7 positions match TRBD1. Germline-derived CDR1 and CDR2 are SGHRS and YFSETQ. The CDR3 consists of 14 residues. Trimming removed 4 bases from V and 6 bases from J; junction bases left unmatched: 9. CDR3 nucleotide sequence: TGCGCCAGCAGCATAGAGACAGGGCGCTCTGAAGCTTTCTTT. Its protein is CASSIETGRSEAFF.

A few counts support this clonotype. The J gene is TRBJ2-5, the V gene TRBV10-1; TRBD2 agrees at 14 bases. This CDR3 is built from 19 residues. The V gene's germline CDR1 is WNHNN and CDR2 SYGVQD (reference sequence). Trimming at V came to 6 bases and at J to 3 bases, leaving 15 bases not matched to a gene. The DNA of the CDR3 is TGCGCCAGCAGCGCCGGGACTAGCGGGGGCCCTCCTGGTAAAGAGACCCAGTACTTC. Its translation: CASSAGTSGGPPGKETQYF.

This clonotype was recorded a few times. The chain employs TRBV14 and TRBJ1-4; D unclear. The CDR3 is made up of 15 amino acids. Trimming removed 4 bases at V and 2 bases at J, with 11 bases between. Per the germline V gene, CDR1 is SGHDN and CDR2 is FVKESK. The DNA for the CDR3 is TGTGCCAGCAGCCGCGGCGAAGCGACTAATGAAAAACTGTTTTTT. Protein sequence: CASSRGEATNEKLFF.

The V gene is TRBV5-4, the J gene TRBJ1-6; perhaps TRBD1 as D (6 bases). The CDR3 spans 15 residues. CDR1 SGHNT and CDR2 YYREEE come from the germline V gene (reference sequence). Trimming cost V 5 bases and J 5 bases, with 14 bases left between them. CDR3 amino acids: CASSPPGGHNSPLHF. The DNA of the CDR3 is TGTGCCAGCAGTCCTCCCGGGGGGCATAATTCACCCCTCCACTTT.

CDR3 nucleotide sequence: TGCAGTGCTAGTAGCCCACGTGGCCGGGGCGAGCAGTACTTC. It encodes CSASSPRGRGEQYF. The chain recombines TRBV20-1 with TRBJ2-5; a possible D gene is TRBD2 (5 bases). The end of the DNA fits TRBJ2-7 better, so the J call may be wrong. The CDR3 covers 14 residues. Germline V gene sequence: CDR1 DFQATT, CDR2 SNEGSKA (reference sequence).

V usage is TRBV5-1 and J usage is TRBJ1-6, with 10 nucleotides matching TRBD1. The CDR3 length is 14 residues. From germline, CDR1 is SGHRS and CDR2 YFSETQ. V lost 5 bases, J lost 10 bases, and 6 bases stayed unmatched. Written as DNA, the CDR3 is TGCGCCAGCAGACCTGGACAGGGGGACTCACCCCTCCACTTT. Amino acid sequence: CASRPGQGDSPLHF.